This T cell receptor beta chain originates from a study of blood T cell repertoires in COVID-19. Method: immunoSEQ multiplex PCR; TCRdb's copy keeps in-frame clones and lacks some. Of about 220,000 clones listed, around 89% are singletons. Input material: PBMCs or T cells enriched from blood (not recorded which). This receptor was obtained from a woman younger than 30 in a cohort exposed to, infected with or recovered from COVID-19 (not recorded which).

Here the CDR3 reads CSVVGLGDRGSSYEQYF. The CDR3 bases are TGCAGCGTTGTCGGTCTGGGGGACAGGGGAAGCTCCTACGAGCAGTACTTC. The V gene is TRBV29-1, the J gene TRBJ2-7; 10 bases line up with TRBD1. The CDR3 is 17 amino acids. Germline V gene sequence: CDR1 SQVTM, CDR2 ANQGSEA. The trim removed 4 bases at V and 0 bases at J, leaving 12 bases unmatched.